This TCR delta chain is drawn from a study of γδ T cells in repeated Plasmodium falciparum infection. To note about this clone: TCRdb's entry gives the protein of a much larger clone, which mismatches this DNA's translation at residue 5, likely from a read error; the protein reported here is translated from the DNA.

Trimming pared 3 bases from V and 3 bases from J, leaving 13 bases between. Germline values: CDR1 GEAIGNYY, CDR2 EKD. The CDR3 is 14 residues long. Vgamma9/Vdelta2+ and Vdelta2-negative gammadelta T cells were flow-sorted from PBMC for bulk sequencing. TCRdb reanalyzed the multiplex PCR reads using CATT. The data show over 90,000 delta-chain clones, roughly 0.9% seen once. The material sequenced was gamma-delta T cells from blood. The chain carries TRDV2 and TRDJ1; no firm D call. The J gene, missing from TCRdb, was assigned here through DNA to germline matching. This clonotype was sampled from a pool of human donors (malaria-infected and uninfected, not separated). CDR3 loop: CACDAHPGSDKLIF. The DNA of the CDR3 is TGTGCCTGTGACGCTCATCCAGGGTCCGATAAACTCATCTTT.